This entry features one T cell receptor beta chain sequence. The antigen is undetermined. This specimen belongs to a study of cytomegalovirus exposure and HLA in healthy donors. Overall study context: In a later analysis, the roughly 120 validation repertoires were reported to have used the same platform as the approximately 670 first-cohort repertoires. Study results and caveats: Most observed TCR sequences were rare, whereas some public TCRs were detected in many donors. There were about 160 TCR beta chains listed as cytomegalovirus-associated. Both high specificity and high sensitivity reportedly marked the classifier's diagnosis of cytomegalovirus status.

Profiling relied on immunoSEQ multiplex PCR, and the TCRdb table lists in-frame clones only, not all of them. The profile covers about 280,000 clones, with 86% appearing a single time and 1% taken by the ten largest. V was clipped by 3 bases and J by 7 bases, with 15 bases between them. Germline V gene lookup returns CDR1 SGHTA and CDR2 FQGNSA. The CDR3 has 14 amino acids. This chain uses TRBV7-2 with TRBJ1-2; D uncertain. This TCR came from a woman younger than 30 in good health and CMV-seronegative. Sequenced input: PBMCs. CDR3 nucleotide sequence: TGTGCCAGCAGCTTGTCGAGAGGGCTCGCTGGCTACACCTTC. Translating gives CASSLSRGLAGYTF.